These 25 T cell receptor beta chains originate from one sample sequenced in a study of cytomegalovirus exposure and HLA in healthy donors. Vbeta (60) and Jbeta (13) primers were used in the PCR. The repertoire was sequenced with immunoSEQ multiplex PCR; TCRdb's copy has only in-frame clones and lacks some. This repertoire shows more than 140,000 clones, approximately 80% found once; its top ten account for about 5.6%. Specimen: PBMCs. These receptors all come from a man between 25 and 39 years old in good health and CMV-seropositive.

This clone was observed a few times. The rearrangement uses TRBV29-1 and TRBJ2-5, with D maybe TRBD2 (7 bases). The ends were cut back, 4 bases at V and 5 bases at J, with 14 bases in the middle. From germline, CDR1 is SQVTM and CDR2 ANQGSEA. The CDR3 runs to 13 residues. DNA for the CDR3: TGCAGCGTTGTGGGGGGGCCGGGGGAGACCCAGTACTTC. Translating it yields CSVVGGPGETQYF.

This chain connects TRBV25-1 to TRBJ1-5; D gene ambiguous. The CDR3 is 14 residues long. Germline assignment: CDR1 MGHDK and CDR2 SYGVNS. Between the trimmed V and J ends, which lost 5 bases and 4 bases, there was a span of 12 bases. In nucleotides, the CDR3 is TGTGCCAGCAGTACCCCGGGATGGAATCAGCCCCAGCATTTT. Translation: CASSTPGWNQPQHF.

The chain links TRBV9 to TRBJ1-2; no reliable D call. Trimming stripped 0 bases from V and 2 bases from J, with 8 bases between. CDR3 length: 14 amino acids. CDR1 and CDR2 from the germline V gene are SGDLS and YYNGEE. The CDR3 protein is CASSVDAANYGYTF. The CDR3 region has the DNA TGTGCCAGCAGCGTAGACGCGGCGAACTATGGCTACACCTTC.

V is TRBV27 and J is TRBJ2-6; D is unresolved. V was trimmed by 1 base and J by 0 bases, leaving 7 bases between them. The CDR3 contains 16 residues. Per germline, CDR1 MNHEY and CDR2 SMNVEV (reference sequence). In DNA, the CDR3 is TGTGCCAGCAGTTTATTATCCAGCTCTGGGGCCAACGTCCTGACTTTC. Residues: CASSLLSSSGANVLTF.

The chain links TRBV28 to TRBJ1-1; maybe TRBD1 (6 bases). Germline CDR1 MDHEN, CDR2 SYDVKM. This CDR3 is built from 14 residues. Trimming stripped 5 bases from V and 2 bases from J, with 12 bases between. The CDR3 bases are TGTGCCAGCAGTCCAAAGACAGGTAACACTGAAGCTTTCTTT. It encodes CASSPKTGNTEAFF.

The chain employs TRBV5-4 and TRBJ2-7; the match to TRBD2 covers 16 bases. The J segment lost 2 bases and the V segment lost 4 bases, leaving 3 bases of the junction unmatched. Per the germline V gene, CDR1 is SGHNT and CDR2 is YYREEE (reference sequence). This CDR3 has 16 residues. The CDR3 sequence is CASSRGLAGGPYEQYF. The CDR3 nucleotides are TGTGCCAGCAGCCGGGGACTAGCGGGAGGGCCCTACGAGCAGTACTTC.

The chain carries TRBV9 and TRBJ1-3; TRBD1 matches at 7 bases. V gave up 2 bases and J gave up 4 bases; unmatched junction bases: 3. Germline loops: CDR1 SGDLS, CDR2 YYNGEE. The CDR3 length is 14 residues. DNA of the CDR3: TGTGCCAGCAGCGTCGGGGACAGCGGAAACACCATATATTTT. Amino acid sequence: CASSVGDSGNTIYF.

The V and J genes are TRBV9 and TRBJ2-5, with D unclear. The DNA end favors TRBJ2-7, so the J call may be wrong. Germline V CDR1 and CDR2: SGDLS, YYNGEE. The CDR3 is 12 amino acids. In DNA, the CDR3 is TGTGCCAGCAGCACCCCCTCCTACGAGCAGTACTTC. It codes for CASSTPSYEQYF.

The chain couples TRBV5-1 to TRBJ1-4; a weak D match, TRBD1 (5 bases). This CDR3 has 14 amino acids. V gave up 5 bases and J gave up 5 bases, with 13 bases separating them. CDR1 SGHRS and CDR2 YFSETQ come from the germline V gene. The chain's CDR3 is CASRFDSFNEKLFF. The CDR3 DNA sequence: TGCGCCAGCAGGTTCGACAGCTTCAATGAAAAACTGTTTTTT.

This clone was observed once. The chain combines TRBV4-1 with TRBJ1-1, with 9 bases lining up with TRBD1. CDR3 length: 15 amino acids. The junction had 3 bases not matched to a gene; V was cut back by 3 bases and J by 1 base. The germline gives CDR1 MGHRA, CDR2 YSYEKL. CDR3 DNA: TGCGCCAGCAGCCAGGGACAGGGACCGAACACTGAAGCTTTCTTT. Translation: CASSQGQGPNTEAFF.

V is TRBV2 and J is TRBJ2-2; 10 bases align to TRBD1. CDR1 is SNHLY, CDR2 FYNNEI, per germline. The CDR3 covers 13 residues. The junction had 3 bases not matched to a gene; V was cut back by 8 bases and J by 6 bases. CDR3 in DNA: TGTGCCAGCCGGACAGGGGGAGCCGGGGAGCTGTTTTTT. It is translated as CASRTGGAGELFF.

Comments on this clone: Within the sample, other DNA sequences also encode this same CDR3. The chain recombines TRBV5-4 with TRBJ1-1; no clear D. Per germline, CDR1 SGHNT and CDR2 YYREEE (reference sequence). This CDR3 is built from 13 residues. The V end was cut by 0 bases, the J end by 11 bases, with 14 bases between. CDR3 in DNA: TGTGCCAGCAGCTTGGGTTTATCGAGAGAGGCTTTCTTT. The encoded protein is CASSLGLSREAFF. Complete variable domain (other parts from reference TRBV5-4 and TRBJ1-1): ETGVTQSPTHLIKTRGQQVTLRCSSQSGHNTVSWYQQALGQGPQFIFQYYREEENGRGNFPPRFSGLQFPNYSSELNVNALELDDSALYLCASSLGLSREAFFGQGTRLTVV.

This clone was seen just once. The chain joins TRBV15 to TRBJ2-7; D unclear. Germline V gene sequence: CDR1 LNHNV, CDR2 YYDKDF (reference sequence). With 1 base removed from V and 0 bases from J, the gap between germline ends came to 7 bases. This CDR3 comprises 14 residues. CDR3 DNA: TGTGCCACCAGCAGAGTCGGTTTCTCCTACGAGCAGTACTTC. Its translation: CATSRVGFSYEQYF.

This chain connects TRBV28 to TRBJ2-5; D gene ambiguous. Germline V gene data show CDR1 as MDHEN and CDR2 as SYDVKM. The CDR3 loop spans 12 amino acids. Trimming stripped 7 bases from V and 4 bases from J, with 10 bases between. The CDR3 nucleotides are TGTGCCAGCATGAAGCTAGGAGAGACCCAGTACTTC. The encoded protein is CASMKLGETQYF.

The chain combines TRBV18 with TRBJ1-2; TRBD1 agrees at 7 bases. Germline V gene sequence: CDR1 KGHSH, CDR2 LQKENI. The J segment lost 7 bases and the V segment lost 3 bases, leaving 14 bases of the junction unmatched. CDR3 size: 16 residues. The CDR3 region has the DNA TGTGCCAGCTCACCGTTTAGGGGGCAATGGGGCAGTGGCTACACCTTC. Protein product: CASSPFRGQWGSGYTF.

The CDR3 loop is CASSSFNRGTYEQYF. The CDR3 DNA is TGTGCCAGCAGTTCCTTCAACCGAGGAACCTACGAGCAGTACTTC. The rearrangement links TRBV27 to TRBJ2-7; no clear D. The V gene lost 4 bases and the J gene lost 2 bases, with 15 bases spanning the gap. This CDR3 has 15 amino acids. CDR1 and CDR2 from the germline V gene are MNHEY and SMNVEV (reference sequence).

This clone was seen a few times. The chain uses TRBV5-6 and TRBJ2-7; TRBD1 matches 7 bases. This CDR3 has 18 residues. The germline gives CDR1 SGHDT, CDR2 YYEEEE. The V segment lost 1 base and the J segment 0 bases; nucleotides outside the gene matches: 13. CDR3 coding DNA: TGTGCCAGCAGCTTGTGGGGTAGCCGCGACAGGGTCTCCTACGAGCAGTACTTC. Amino acids: CASSLWGSRDRVSYEQYF.

This chain uses TRBV5-6 with TRBJ2-1, with TRBD2 matching over 12 bases. Looked up from germline, CDR1 is SGHDT and CDR2 is YYEEEE. The V segment lost 0 bases and the J segment 5 bases; nucleotides outside the gene matches: 12. CDR3 length: 19 residues. The CDR3 DNA reads TGTGCCAGCAGCTTGGGGAAACTAGCGGGGGGCCTCTACCACAATGAGCAGTTCTTC. Its translation is CASSLGKLAGGLYHNEQFF.

The chain links TRBV27 to TRBJ2-1; D is unresolved. Trimming took off 5 bases at V and 0 bases at J, with 8 bases between the two ends. Germline V gives CDR1 MNHEY, CDR2 SMNVEV (reference sequence). This CDR3 region has 14 residues. CDR3 residues: CASSEAYSYNEQFF. The DNA for the CDR3 is TGTGCCAGCAGTGAAGCGTACTCCTACAATGAGCAGTTCTTC.

The V and J genes are TRBV28 and TRBJ2-7; a weak D match, TRBD2 (6 bases). This CDR3 comprises 12 residues. V was clipped by 7 bases and J by 4 bases, with 11 bases between them. Germline loops: CDR1 MDHEN, CDR2 SYDVKM. The CDR3 is CASNTGTYEQYF. DNA of the CDR3: TGTGCCAGCAATACCGGGACTTACGAGCAGTACTTC.

The rearrangement joins TRBV11-1 to TRBJ1-6, with TRBD1 matching 7 bases. The CDR3 totals 16 residues. From germline, CDR1 is SGHAT and CDR2 FQDESV (reference sequence). Unmatched junction bases numbered 12, after V lost 2 bases and J lost 11 bases. In DNA, the CDR3 is TGTGCCAGCAGCTTATTCTCGGGGACAGTCGGCACACCCCTCCACTTT. Its protein is CASSLFSGTVGTPLHF.

CDR3 loop: CASSRDYSYYNEQFF. The CDR3 DNA follows: TGTGCCAGCAGTCGCGACTACTCCTACTACAATGAGCAGTTCTTC. This chain links TRBV6-5 with TRBJ2-1; D might be TRBD2 (5 bases). V shed 5 bases and J shed 3 bases, with 14 bases lying between them. CDR1 MNHEY and CDR2 SVGAGI come from the germline V gene. This CDR3 has 15 amino acids.

The genes are TRBV5-4 and TRBJ2-7; 7 nucleotides match TRBD1. Germline-derived CDR1 and CDR2 are SGHNT and YYREEE (reference sequence). V lost 7 bases, J lost 3 bases, and 19 bases stayed unmatched. CDR3 length: 17 residues. For the CDR3, the DNA is TGTGCCAGCTCCCCAGGGCAGGGGGTACCATTTATCTACGAGCAGTACTTC. This translates into CASSPGQGVPFIYEQYF.

V gene TRBV2 combines with J gene TRBJ2-2; 12 bases align to TRBD2. The J segment lost 0 bases and the V segment lost 6 bases, leaving 8 bases of the junction unmatched. Germline CDR1 and CDR2: SNHLY and FYNNEI. The CDR3 totals 18 residues. The CDR3 spells CASSRRLAGATNTGELFF. CDR3 nucleotides: TGTGCCAGCAGCCGGAGACTAGCGGGGGCTACGAACACCGGGGAGCTGTTTTTT. Full variable domain (rest looked up from reference TRBV2 and TRBJ2-2): EPEVTQTPSHQVTQMGQEVILRCVPISNHLYFYWYRQILGQKVEFLVSFYNNEISEKSEIFDDQFSVERPDGSNFTLKIRSTKLEDSAMYFCASSRRLAGATNTGELFFGEGSRLTVL.

About this clone itself: At one end, the junction sequence differs from germline, possibly due to a read error. The chain carries TRBV27 and TRBJ2-7, with D possibly being TRBD1 (5 bases). Germline V gene lookup returns CDR1 MNHEY and CDR2 SMNVEV (reference sequence). The CDR3 spans 14 residues. CDR3 DNA: TGTGCCAGCAGTTTAGCAGGGTACAGTTACGGGCAGTACTTC. Amino acid sequence: CASSLAGYSYGQYF.